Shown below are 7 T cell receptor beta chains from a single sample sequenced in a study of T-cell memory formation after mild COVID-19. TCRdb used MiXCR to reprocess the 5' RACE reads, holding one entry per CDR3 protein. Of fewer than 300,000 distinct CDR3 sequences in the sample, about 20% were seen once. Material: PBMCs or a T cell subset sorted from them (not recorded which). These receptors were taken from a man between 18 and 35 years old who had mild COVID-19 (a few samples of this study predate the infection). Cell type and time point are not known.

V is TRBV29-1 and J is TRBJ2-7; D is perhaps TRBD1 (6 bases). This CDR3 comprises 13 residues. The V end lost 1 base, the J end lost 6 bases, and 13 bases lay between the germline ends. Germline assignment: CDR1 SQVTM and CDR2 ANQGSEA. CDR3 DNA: TGCAGCGTTGAAGTTCAGGGGTTGGGCGAGCAGTACTTC. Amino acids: CSVEVQGLGEQYF.

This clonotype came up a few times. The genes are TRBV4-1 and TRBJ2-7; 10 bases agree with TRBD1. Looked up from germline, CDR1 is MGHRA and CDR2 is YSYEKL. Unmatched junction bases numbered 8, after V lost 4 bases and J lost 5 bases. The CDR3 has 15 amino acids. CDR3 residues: CASSRRRQGADEQYF. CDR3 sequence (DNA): TGCGCCAGCAGCCGACGGAGACAGGGGGCTGACGAGCAGTACTTC.

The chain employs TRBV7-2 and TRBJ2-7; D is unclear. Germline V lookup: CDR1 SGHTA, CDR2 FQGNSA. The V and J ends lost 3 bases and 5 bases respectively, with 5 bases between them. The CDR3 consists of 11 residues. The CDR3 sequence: CASSFFHEQYF. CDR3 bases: TGTGCCAGCAGCTTCTTCCACGAGCAGTACTTC.

CDR3 in amino acids: CASSQDGTVNNQPQHF. Written as DNA, the CDR3 is TGCGCCAGCAGCCAAGATGGGACAGTTAACAATCAGCCCCAGCATTTT. This chain links TRBV4-1 with TRBJ1-5; 7 nucleotides line up with TRBD1. Unmatched junction bases numbered 5, after V lost 0 bases and J lost 3 bases. Germline-derived CDR1 and CDR2 are MGHRA and YSYEKL. This CDR3 has 16 amino acids.

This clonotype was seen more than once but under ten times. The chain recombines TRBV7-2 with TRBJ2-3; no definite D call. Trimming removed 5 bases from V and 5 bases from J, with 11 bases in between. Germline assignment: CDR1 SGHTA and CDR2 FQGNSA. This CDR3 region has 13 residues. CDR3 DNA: TGTGCCAGCAGCAATCTTTCCGGAGATACGCAGTATTTT. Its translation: CASSNLSGDTQYF.

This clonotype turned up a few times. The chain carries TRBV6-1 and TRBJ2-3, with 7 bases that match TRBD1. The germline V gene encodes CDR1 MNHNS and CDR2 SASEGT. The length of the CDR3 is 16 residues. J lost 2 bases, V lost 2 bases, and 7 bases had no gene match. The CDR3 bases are TGTGCCAGCAGTGAAAGACAGGGACCGTCCACAGATACGCAGTATTTT. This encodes CASSERQGPSTDTQYF.

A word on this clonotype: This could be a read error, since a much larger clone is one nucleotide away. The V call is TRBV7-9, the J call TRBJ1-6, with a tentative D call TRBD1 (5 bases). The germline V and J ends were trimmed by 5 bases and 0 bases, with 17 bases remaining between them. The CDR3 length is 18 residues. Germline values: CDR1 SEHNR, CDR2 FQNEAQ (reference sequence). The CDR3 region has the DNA TGTGCCAGCAGCCCGTTGCCCTGGACAAGCTCCTATAATTCACCCCTCCACTTT. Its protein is CASSPLPWTSSYNSPLHF.